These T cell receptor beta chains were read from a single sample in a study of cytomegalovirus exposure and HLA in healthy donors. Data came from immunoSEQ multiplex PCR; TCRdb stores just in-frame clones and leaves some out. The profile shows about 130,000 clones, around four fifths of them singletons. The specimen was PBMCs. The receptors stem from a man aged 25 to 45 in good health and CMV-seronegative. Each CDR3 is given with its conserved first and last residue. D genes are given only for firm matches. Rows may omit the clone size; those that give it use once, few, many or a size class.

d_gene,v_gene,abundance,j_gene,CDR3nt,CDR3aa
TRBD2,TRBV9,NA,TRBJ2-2,TGTGCCAGCAGCGTGAAAACCGGGACTAGCATCGGGGAGCTGTTTTTT,CASSVKTGTSIGELFF
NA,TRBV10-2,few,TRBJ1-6,TGCGCCAGCAGTGAGTCGGCGGCTTCACCCCTCCACTTT,CASSESAASPLHF
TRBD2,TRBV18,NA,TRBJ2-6,TGTGCCAGCTCCCTCAGGGGCACTAGCGGAACCTCTGGGGCCAACGTCCTGACTTTC,CASSLRGTSGTSGANVLTF
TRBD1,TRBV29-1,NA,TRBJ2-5,TGCAGCGCCTGGGGCGGACAGGGTTTAGGAGAGACCCAGTACTTC,CSAWGGQGLGETQYF
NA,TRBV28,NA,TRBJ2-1,TGTGCCAGCAGCCAGCAGGACACCCTCTACAATGAGCAGTTCTTC,CASSQQDTLYNEQFF
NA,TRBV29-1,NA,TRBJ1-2,TGCAGCATTGATCGGGTGTATGGCTACACCTTC,CSIDRVYGYTF
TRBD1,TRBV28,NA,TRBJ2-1,TGTGCCAGCAGTCCGCCGGGACAGGGATTTTACAATGAGCAGTTCTTC,CASSPPGQGFYNEQFF
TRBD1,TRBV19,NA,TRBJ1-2,TGTGCCAGTAGGCGGGACAGCTTTAACTATGGCTACACCTTC,CASRRDSFNYGYTF
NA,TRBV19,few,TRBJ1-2,TGTGCCAGTAGTAAAGGGGCAAAAAAGGCTAACTATGGCTACACCTTC,CASSKGAKKANYGYTF
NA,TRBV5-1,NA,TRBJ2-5,TGCGCCAGCAGACCATCGCCGGGAGAGACCCAGTACTTC,CASRPSPGETQYF
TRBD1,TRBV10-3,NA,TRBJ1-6,TGTGCCATCGGGGGGGACAGGGGTAATTCACCCCTCCACTTT,CAIGGDRGNSPLHF
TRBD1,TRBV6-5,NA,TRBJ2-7,TGTGCCAGCAGTTACTCTCAGGGGGCGAGTGAGCAGTACTTC,CASSYSQGASEQYF
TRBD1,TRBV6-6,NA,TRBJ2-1,TGTGCCAGCAGGGACAGGGGGGAGAATGAGCAGTTCTTC,CASRDRGENEQFF
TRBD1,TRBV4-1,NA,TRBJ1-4,TGCGCCAGCAGCCTAACCGGGACAGGGCTTCGGAATGAAAAACTGTTTTTT,CASSLTGTGLRNEKLFF
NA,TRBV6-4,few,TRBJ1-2,TGTGCCAGCAGTCAACGGCAGGGTAGGGATGGCTACACCTTC,CASSQRQGRDGYTF
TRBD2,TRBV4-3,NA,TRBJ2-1,TGCGCCAGCAGCCAAGACGGGAGGGCCGAAAATGAGCAGTTCTTC,CASSQDGRAENEQFF
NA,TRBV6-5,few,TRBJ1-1,TGTGCCAGCAGTTACTTCGGGGTACCGAACACTGAAGCTTTCTTT,CASSYFGVPNTEAFF
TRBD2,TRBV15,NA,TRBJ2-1,TGTGCCACCAGCAGAGATCCGCGGGAGGTTCATGAGCAGTTCTTC,CATSRDPREVHEQFF
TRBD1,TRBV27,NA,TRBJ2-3,TGTGCCAGCAGTTGGACAGGGGCGGGCACAGATACGCAGTATTTT,CASSWTGAGTDTQYF
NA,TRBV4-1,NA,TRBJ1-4,TGCGCCAGCAGGGACGGGGGGTTGCGGACTAATGAAAAACTGTTTTTT,CASRDGGLRTNEKLFF
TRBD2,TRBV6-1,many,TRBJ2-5,TGTGCCAGCAGTGAATTAGCGGGGGGGCAAGAGACCCAGTACTTC,CASSELAGGQETQYF
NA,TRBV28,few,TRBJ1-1,TGTGCCAGCAGTTTAATAGGGGTGTCGTTTTTGAACACTGAAGCTTTCTTT,CASSLIGVSFLNTEAFF
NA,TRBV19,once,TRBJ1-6,TGTGCCAGTACCTGGGACAATCGTAATTCACCCCTCCACTTT,CASTWDNRNSPLHF
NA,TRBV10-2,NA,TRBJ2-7,TGCGCCAGCAGTGGACGGGTCTCGGGAGAGCAGTACTTC,CASSGRVSGEQYF
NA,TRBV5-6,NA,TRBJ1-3,TGTGCCAGCAGCCCACAGGGCTCTGGAAACACCATATATTTT,CASSPQGSGNTIYF
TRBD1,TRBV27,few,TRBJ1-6,TGTGCCAGCAGTTTATCGGGACAGGGGGCACATCTCCACTTT,CASSLSGQGAHLHF
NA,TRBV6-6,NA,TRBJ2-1,TGTGCCAGCAGCACCCCGCCAGGGGAGCAGTTCTTC,CASSTPPGEQFF
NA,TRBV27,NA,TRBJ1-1,TGTGCCAGCAGTTTATTGGGGGGTAGCACTGAAGCTTTCTTT,CASSLLGGSTEAFF
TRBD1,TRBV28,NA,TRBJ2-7,TGTGCCAGCGAAAGACAGGGGGCCTACGAGCAGTACTTC,CASERQGAYEQYF